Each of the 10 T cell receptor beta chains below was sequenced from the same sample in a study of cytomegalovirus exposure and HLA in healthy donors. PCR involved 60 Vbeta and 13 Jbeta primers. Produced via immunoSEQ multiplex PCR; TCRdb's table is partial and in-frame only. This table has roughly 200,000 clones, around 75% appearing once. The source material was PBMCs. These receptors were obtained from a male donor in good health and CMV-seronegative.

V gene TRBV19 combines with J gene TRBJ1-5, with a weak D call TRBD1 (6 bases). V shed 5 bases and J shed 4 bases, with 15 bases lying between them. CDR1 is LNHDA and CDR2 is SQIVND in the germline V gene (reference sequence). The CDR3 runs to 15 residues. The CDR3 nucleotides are TGTGCCAGTAGTCAGGGACAAGGTTATAATCAGCCCCAGCATTTT. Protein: CASSQGQGYNQPQHF.

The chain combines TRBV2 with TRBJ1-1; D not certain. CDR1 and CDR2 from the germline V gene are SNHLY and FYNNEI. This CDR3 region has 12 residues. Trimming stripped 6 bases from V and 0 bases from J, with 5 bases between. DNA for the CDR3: TGTGCCAGCAGCCCTTTGAACACTGAAGCTTTCTTT. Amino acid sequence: CASSPLNTEAFF.

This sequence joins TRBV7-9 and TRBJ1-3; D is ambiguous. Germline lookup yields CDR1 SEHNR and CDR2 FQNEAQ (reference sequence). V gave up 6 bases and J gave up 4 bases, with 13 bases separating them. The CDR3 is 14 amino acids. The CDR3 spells CASSLKEAGNTIYF. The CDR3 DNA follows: TGTGCCAGCAGTTTGAAGGAGGCAGGAAACACCATATATTTT.

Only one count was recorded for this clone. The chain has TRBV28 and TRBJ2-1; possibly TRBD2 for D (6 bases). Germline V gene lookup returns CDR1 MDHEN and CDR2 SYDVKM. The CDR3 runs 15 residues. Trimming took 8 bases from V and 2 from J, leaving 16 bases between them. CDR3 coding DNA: TGTGCCAGCCTGGGTGGAGCGGGCGCCTACAATGAGCAGTTCTTC. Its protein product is CASLGGAGAYNEQFF.

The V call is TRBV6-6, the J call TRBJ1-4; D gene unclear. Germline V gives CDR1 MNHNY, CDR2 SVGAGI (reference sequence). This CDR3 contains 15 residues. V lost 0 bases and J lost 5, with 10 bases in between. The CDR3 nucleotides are TGTGCCAGCAGTTACTCTGGGCAGTTGAATGAAAAACTGTTTTTT. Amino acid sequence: CASSYSGQLNEKLFF.

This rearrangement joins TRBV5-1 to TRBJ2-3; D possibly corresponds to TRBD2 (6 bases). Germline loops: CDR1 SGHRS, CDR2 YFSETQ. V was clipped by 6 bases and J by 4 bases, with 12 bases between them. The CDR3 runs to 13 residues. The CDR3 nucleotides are TGCGCCAGCAATCCCGGGAGCTCAGATACGCAGTATTTT. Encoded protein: CASNPGSSDTQYF.

CDR3 region: CASSRETGSGRGDEQFF. CDR3 DNA: TGCGCCAGCAGCCGAGAGACGGGTAGCGGGAGAGGGGATGAGCAGTTCTTC. V usage is TRBV4-3 and J usage is TRBJ2-1; 9 bases agree with TRBD2. J was trimmed by 8 bases and V by 4 bases; bases with no gene match: 15. The V gene's germline CDR1 is LGHNA and CDR2 YSLEER. The CDR3 covers 17 residues.

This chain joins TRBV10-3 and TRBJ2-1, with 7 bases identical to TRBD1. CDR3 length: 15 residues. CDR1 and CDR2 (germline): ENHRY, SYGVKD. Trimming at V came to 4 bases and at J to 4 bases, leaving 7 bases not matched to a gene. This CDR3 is CAISAPQQGYNEQFF. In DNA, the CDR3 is TGTGCCATCAGTGCCCCGCAACAGGGGTACAATGAGCAGTTCTTC.

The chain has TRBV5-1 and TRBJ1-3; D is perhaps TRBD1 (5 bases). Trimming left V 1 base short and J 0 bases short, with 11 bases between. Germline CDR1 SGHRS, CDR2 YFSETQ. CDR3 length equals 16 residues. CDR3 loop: CASSLFLQGSGNTIYF. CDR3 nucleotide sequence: TGCGCCAGCAGCTTGTTTCTCCAGGGCTCTGGAAACACCATATATTTT.

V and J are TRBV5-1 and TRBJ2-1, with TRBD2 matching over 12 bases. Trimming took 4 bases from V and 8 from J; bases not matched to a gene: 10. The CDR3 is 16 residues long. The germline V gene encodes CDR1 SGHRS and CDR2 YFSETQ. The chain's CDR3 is CASSLPSSGGAHEQFF. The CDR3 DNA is TGCGCCAGCAGCCTTCCCTCTAGCGGGGGGGCTCATGAGCAGTTCTTC. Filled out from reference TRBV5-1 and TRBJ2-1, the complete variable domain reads KAGVTQTPRYLIKTRGQQVTLSCSPISGHRSVSWYQQTPGQGLQFLFEYFSETQRNKGNFPGRFSGRQFSNSRSEMNVSTLELGDSALYLCASSLPSSGGAHEQFFGPGTRLTVL.